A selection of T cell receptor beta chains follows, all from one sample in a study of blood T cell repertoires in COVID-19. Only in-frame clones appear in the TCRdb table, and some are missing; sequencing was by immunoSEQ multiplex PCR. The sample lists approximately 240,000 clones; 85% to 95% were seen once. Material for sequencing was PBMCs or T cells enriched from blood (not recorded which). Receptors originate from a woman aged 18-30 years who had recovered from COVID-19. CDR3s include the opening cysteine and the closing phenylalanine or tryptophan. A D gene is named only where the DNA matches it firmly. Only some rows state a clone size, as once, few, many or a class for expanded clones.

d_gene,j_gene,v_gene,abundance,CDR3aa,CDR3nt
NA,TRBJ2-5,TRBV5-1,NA,CASSYLGSQETQYF,TGCGCCAGCAGCTACCTAGGCAGCCAAGAGACCCAGTACTTC
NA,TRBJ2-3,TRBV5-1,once,CASSPQTGTDTQYF,TGCGCCAGCAGCCCCCAGACTGGGACAGATACGCAGTATTTT
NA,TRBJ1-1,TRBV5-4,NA,CASSPVGGREAFF,TGTGCCAGCAGCCCGGTGGGGGGACGTGAAGCTTTCTTT
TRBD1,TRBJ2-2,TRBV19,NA,CASSIDRDRGFSGELFF,TGTGCCAGTAGTATAGACCGGGACAGGGGGTTCTCCGGGGAGCTGTTTTTT
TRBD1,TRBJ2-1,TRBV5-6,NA,CASSRDRVYNEQFF,TGTGCCAGCAGCCGCGACAGGGTCTACAATGAGCAGTTCTTC
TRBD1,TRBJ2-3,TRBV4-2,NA,CASSQGTGGADTQYF,TGTGCCAGCAGCCAGGGGACAGGGGGCGCAGATACGCAGTATTTT
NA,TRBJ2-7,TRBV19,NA,CASSFSRGYEQYF,TGTGCCAGTAGCTTTTCTAGGGGATACGAGCAGTACTTC
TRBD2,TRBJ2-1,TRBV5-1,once,CASRLAGPHEQFF,TGCGCCAGCAGGCTAGCGGGACCCCATGAGCAGTTCTTC
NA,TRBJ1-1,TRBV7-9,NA,CASWERRTDTEAFF,TGTGCCAGCTGGGAGAGGCGGACAGACACTGAAGCTTTCTTT
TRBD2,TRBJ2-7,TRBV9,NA,CASSPGLASSEQYF,TGTGCCAGCAGCCCGGGACTAGCGAGTTCCGAGCAGTACTTC
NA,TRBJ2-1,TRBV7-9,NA,CASYGGASYNEQFF,TGTGCCAGCTATGGGGGGGCATCCTACAATGAGCAGTTCTTC
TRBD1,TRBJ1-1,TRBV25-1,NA,CASNFLSAPGGYTEAFF,TGTGCCAGCAATTTTTTATCCGCGCCAGGGGGATACACTGAAGCTTTCTTT
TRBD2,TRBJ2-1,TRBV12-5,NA,CAAGASGGNNEQFF,TGTGCTGCCGGGGCTAGCGGGGGGAACAATGAGCAGTTCTTC
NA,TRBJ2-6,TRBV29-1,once,CSVDLGTQFPSGANVLTF,TGCAGCGTTGACCTCGGGACACAGTTTCCTTCTGGGGCCAACGTCCTGACTTTC
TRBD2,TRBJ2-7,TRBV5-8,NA,CASSVAGGTYEQYF,TGTGCCAGCAGCGTAGCGGGGGGAACCTACGAGCAGTACTTC
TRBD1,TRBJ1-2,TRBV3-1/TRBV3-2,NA,CASSLRQGNYGYTF,TGTGCCAGCAGCCTCAGACAGGGGAACTATGGCTACACCTTC
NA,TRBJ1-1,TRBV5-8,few,CASSIGQTWVTEAFF,TGTGCCAGCAGCATTGGACAGACTTGGGTAACTGAAGCTTTCTTT
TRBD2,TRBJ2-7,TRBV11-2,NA,CASSRTPGLADEQYF,TGTGCCAGCAGCCGGACACCGGGACTAGCGGATGAGCAGTACTTC
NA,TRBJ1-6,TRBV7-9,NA,CASSRDNSPLHF,TGTGCCAGCAGCCGAGATAATTCACCCCTCCACTTT